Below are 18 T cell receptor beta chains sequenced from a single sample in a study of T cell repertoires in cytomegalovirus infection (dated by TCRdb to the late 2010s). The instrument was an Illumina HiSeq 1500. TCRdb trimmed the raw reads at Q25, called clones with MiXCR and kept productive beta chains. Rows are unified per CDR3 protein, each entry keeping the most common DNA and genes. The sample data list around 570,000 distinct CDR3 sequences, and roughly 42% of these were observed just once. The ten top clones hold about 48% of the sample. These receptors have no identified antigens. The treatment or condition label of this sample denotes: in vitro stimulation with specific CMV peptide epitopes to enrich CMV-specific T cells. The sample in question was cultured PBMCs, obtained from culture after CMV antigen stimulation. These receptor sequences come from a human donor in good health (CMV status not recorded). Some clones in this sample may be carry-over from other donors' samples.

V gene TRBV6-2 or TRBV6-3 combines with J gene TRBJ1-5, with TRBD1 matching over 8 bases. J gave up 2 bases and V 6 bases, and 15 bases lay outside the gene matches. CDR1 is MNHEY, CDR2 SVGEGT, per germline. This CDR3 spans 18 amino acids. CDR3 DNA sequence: TGTGCCAGCAGAAAGGACAGGGACCCATTCTCGGGCAATCAGCCCCAGCATTTT. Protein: CASRKDRDPFSGNQPQHF.

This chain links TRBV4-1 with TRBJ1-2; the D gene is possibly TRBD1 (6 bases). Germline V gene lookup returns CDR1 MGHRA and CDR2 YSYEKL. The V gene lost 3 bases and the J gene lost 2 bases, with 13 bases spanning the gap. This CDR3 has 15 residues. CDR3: CASSQRQGGNYGYTF. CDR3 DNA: TGCGCCAGCAGCCAGCGACAAGGGGGGAACTATGGCTACACCTTC.

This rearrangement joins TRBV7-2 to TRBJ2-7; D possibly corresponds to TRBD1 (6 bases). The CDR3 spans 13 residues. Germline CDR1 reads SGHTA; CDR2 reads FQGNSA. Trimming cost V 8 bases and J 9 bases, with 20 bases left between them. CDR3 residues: CASGPTGHEAQYF. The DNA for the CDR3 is TGTGCCAGCGGCCCGACAGGCCACGAGGCGCAGTACTTC.

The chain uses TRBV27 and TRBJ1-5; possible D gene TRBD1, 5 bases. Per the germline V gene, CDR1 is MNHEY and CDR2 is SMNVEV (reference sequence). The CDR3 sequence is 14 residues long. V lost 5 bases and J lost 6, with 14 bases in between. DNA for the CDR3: TGTGCCAGCAGTCTCCGCATTGGGACTCAGCCCCAGCATTTT. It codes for CASSLRIGTQPQHF.

This chain's CDR3 is CASPEGRGQPQHF. In DNA, the CDR3 is TGTGCCAGTCCCGAAGGACGAGGTCAGCCCCAGCATTTT. V usage is TRBV6-1 and J usage is TRBJ1-5; D remains unclear. V lost 9 bases and J lost 6, with 15 bases in between. CDR3 length: 13 amino acids. Germline V CDR1 and CDR2: MNHNS, SASEGT.

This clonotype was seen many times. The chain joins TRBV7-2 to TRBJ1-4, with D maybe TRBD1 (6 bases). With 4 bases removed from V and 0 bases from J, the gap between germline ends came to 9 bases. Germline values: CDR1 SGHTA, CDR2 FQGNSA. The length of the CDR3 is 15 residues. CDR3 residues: CASSSDSSTNEKLFF. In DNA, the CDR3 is TGTGCCAGCAGCTCGGACAGTTCAACTAATGAAAAACTGTTTTTT.

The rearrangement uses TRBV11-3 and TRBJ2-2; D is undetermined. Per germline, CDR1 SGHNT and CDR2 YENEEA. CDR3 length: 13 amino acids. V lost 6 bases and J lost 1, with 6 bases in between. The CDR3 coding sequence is TGTGCCAGCAGGACTCAGAACACCGGGGAGCTGTTTTTT. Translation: CASRTQNTGELFF.

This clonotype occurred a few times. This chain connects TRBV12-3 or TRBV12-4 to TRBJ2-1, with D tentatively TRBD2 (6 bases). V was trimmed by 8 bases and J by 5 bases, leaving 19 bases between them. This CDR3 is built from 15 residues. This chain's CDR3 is CASGGGGTDHNEQFF. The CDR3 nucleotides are TGTGCCAGCGGGGGTGGGGGGACTGATCACAATGAGCAGTTCTTC.

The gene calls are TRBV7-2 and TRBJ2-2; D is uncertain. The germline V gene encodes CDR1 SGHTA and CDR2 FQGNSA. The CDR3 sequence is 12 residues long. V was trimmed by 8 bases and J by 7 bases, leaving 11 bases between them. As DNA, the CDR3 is TGTGCCAGCGGTACAGTAGGCGGGGAGCTGTTTTTT. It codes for CASGTVGGELFF. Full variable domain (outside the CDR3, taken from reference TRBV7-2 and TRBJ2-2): GAGVSQSPSNKVTEKGKDVELRCDPISGHTALYWYRQSLGQGLEFLIYFQGNSAPDKSGLPSDRFSAERTGGSVSTLTIQRTQQEDSAVYLCASGTVGGELFFGEGSRLTVL.

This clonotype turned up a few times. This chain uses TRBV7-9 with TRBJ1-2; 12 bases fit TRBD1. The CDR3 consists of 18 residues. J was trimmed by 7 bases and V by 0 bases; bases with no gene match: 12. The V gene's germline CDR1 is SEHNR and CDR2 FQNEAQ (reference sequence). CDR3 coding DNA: TGTGCCAGCAGCTTAGCGGGGATTCCGGGACAGGGGGCTTTTGGCTACACCTTC. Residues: CASSLAGIPGQGAFGYTF.

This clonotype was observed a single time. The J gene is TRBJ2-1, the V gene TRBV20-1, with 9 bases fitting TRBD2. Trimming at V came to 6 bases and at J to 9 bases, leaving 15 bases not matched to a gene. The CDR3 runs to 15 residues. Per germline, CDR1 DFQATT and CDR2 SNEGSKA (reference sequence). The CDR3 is CSASPRAGGSREQFF. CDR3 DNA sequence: TGCAGTGCGAGCCCACGGGCGGGAGGGTCCCGTGAGCAGTTCTTC.

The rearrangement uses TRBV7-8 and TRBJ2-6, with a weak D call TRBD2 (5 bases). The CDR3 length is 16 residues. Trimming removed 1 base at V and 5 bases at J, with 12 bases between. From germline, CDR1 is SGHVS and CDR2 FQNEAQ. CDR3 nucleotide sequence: TGTGCCAGCAGCTTAGTCGGAGGTGGTCGGGCCAACGTCCTGACTTTC. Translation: CASSLVGGGRANVLTF.

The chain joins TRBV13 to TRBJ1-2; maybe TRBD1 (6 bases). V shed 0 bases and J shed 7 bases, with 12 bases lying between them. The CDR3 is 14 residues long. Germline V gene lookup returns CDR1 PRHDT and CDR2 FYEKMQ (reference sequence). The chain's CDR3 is CASSLGAGASGYTF. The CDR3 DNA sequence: TGTGCCAGCAGCTTAGGGGCGGGGGCTTCTGGCTACACCTTC.

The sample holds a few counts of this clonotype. The DNA of the CDR3 is TGTGCCAGCAGCGCGAGTGGCACTGAAGCTTTCTTT. Its protein product is CASSASGTEAFF. The chain links TRBV7-8 to TRBJ1-1; no reliable D call. V was pared by 5 bases and J by 4 bases, with 8 bases between. The CDR3 is made up of 12 amino acids. Per the germline V gene, CDR1 is SGHVS and CDR2 is FQNEAQ. The whole variable domain, remainder taken from reference TRBV7-8 and TRBJ1-1, is GAGVSQSPRYKVAKRGQDVALRCDPISGHVSLFWYQQALGQGPEFLTYFQNEAQLDKSGLPSDRFFAERPEGSVSTLKIQRTQQEDSAVYLCASSASGTEAFFGQGTRLTVV.

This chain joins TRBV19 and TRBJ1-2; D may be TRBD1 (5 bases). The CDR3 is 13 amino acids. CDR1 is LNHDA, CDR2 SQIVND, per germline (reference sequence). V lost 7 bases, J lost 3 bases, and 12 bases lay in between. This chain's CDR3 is CASTPDTYYGYTF. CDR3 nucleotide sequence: TGTGCCAGTACCCCGGACACATACTATGGCTACACCTTC.

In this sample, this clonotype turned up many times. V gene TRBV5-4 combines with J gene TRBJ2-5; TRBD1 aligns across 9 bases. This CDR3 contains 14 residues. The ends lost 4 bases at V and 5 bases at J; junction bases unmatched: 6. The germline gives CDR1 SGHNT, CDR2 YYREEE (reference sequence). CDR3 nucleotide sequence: TGTGCCAGCAGCGAACAGGGGGCGCGGGAGACCCAGTACTTC. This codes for CASSEQGARETQYF.

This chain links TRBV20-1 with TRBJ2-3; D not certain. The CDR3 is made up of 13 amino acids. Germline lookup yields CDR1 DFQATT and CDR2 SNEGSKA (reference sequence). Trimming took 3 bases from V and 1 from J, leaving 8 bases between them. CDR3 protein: CSASYEGTDTQYF. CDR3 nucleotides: TGCAGTGCTAGCTATGAGGGCACAGATACGCAGTATTTT.

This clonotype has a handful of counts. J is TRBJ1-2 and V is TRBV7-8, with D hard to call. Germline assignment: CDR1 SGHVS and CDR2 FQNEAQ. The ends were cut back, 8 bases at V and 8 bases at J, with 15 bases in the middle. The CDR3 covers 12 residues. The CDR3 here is CASSRSDTGYTF. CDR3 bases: TGTGCCAGCTCCCGGTCCGACACCGGCTACACCTTC.